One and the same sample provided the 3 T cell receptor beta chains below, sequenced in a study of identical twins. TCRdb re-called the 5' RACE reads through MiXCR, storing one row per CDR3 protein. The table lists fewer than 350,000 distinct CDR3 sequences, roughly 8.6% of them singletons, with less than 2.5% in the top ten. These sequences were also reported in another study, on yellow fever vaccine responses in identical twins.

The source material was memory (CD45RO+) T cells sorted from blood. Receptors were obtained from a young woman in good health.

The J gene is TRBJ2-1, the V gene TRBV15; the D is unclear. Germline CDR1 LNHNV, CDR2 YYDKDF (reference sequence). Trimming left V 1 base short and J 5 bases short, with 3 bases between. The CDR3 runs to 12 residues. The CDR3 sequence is CATSRANNEQFF. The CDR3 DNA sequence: TGTGCCACCAGCAGAGCTAACAATGAGCAGTTCTTC.

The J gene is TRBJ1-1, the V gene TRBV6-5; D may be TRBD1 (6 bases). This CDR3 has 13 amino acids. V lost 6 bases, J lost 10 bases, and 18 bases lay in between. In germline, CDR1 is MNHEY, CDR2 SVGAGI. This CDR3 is CASSYLRGARAFF. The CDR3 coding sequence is TGTGCCAGCAGCTACCTTAGGGGGGCGCGAGCTTTCTTT.

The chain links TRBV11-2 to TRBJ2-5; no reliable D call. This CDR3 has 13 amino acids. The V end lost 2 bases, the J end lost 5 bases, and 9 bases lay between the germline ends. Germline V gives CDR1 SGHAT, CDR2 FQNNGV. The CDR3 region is CASSLSRMETQYF. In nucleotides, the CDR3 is TGTGCCAGCAGCTTATCGCGGATGGAGACCCAGTACTTC.